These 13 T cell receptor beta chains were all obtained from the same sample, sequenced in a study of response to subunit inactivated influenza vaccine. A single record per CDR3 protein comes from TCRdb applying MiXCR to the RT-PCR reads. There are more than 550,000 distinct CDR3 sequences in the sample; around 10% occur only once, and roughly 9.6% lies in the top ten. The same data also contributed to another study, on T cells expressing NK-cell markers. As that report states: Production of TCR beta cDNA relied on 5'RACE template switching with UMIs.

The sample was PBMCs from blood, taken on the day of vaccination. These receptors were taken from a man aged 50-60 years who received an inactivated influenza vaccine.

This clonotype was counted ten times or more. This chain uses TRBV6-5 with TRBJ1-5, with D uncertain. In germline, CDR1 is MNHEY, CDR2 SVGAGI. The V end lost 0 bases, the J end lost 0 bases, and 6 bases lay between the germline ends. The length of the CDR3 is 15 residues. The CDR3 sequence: CASSYSMGSNQPQHF. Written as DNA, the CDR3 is TGTGCCAGCAGTTACTCGATGGGTAGCAATCAGCCCCAGCATTTT.

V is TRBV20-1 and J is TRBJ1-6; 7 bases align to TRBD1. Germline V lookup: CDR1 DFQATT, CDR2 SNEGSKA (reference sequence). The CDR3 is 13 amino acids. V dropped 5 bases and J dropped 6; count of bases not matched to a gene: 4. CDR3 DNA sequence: TGCAGTGCTCTAACAGGGGCTAATTCACCCCTCCACTTT. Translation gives CSALTGANSPLHF.

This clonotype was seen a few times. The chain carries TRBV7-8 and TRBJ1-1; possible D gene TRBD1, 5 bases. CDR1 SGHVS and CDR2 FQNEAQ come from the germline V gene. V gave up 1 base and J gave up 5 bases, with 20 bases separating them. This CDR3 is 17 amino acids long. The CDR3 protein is CASSLVETVKGETEAFF. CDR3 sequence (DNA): TGTGCCAGCAGCTTAGTAGAAACGGTTAAAGGGGAAACTGAAGCTTTCTTT.

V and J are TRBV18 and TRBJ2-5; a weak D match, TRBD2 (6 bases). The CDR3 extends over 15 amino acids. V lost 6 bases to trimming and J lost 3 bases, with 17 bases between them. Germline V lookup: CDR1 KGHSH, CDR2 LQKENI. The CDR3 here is CASSPGRWGEETQYF. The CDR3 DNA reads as TGTGCCAGCTCCCCCGGACGATGGGGGGAAGAGACCCAGTACTTC. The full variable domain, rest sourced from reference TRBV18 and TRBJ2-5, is NAGVMQNPRHLVRRRGQEARLRCSPMKGHSHVYWYRQLPEEGLKFMVYLQKENIIDESGMPKERFSAEFPKEGPSILRIQQVVRGDSAAYFCASSPGRWGEETQYFGPGTRLLVL.

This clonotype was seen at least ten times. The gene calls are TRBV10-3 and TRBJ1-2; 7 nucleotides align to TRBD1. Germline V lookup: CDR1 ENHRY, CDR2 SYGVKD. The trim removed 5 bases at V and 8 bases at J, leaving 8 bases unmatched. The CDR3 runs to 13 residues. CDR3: CAISPRQGVGYTF. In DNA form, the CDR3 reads TGTGCCATCAGTCCTCGACAGGGAGTAGGCTACACCTTC.

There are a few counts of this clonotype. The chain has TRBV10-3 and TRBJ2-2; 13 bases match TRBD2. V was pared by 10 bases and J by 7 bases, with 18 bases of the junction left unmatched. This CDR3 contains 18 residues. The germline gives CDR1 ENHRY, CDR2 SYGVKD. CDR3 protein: CATRTGTSGDLGSGELFF. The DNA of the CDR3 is TGTGCCACCCGGACTGGGACTAGCGGGGACCTCGGGAGCGGGGAGCTGTTTTTT.

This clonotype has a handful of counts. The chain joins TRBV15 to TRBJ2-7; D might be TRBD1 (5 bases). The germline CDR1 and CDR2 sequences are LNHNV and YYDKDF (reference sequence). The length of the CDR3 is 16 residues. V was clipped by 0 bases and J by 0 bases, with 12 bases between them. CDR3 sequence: CATSRDPTGTSYEQYF. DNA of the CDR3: TGTGCCACCAGCAGAGATCCTACAGGAACCTCCTACGAGCAGTACTTC.

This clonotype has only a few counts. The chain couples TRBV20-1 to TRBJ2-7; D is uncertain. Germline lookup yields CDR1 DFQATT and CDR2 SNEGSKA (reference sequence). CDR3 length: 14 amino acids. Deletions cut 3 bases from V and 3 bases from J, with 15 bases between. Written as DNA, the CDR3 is TGCAGTGCTAGGCTCCCCGGTTTCGACTACGAGCAGTACTTC. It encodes CSARLPGFDYEQYF.

CDR3: CSVAPGTGFQETQYF. Written as DNA, the CDR3 is TGCAGCGTGGCCCCCGGGACAGGGTTCCAAGAGACCCAGTACTTC. V and J are TRBV29-1 and TRBJ2-5; TRBD1 matches at 9 bases. With V trimmed by 6 bases and J by 1 base, 9 bases remained unmatched. The CDR3 runs 15 residues. CDR1 and CDR2 (germline): SQVTM, ANQGSEA.

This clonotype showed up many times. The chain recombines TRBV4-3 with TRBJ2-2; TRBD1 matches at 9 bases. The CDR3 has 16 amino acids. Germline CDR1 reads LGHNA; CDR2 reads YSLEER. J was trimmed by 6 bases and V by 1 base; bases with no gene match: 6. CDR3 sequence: CASSQGGTGLPGELFF. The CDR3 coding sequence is TGCGCCAGCAGCCAAGGAGGGACAGGGTTGCCCGGGGAGCTGTTTTTT.

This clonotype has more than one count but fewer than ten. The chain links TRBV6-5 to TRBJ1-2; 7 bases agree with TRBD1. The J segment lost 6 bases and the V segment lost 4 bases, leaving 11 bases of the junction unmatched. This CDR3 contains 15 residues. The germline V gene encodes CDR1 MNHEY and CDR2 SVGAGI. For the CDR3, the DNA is TGTGCCAGCAGTTTAAACGACAGGGTCTTGAATGGCTACACCTTC. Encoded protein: CASSLNDRVLNGYTF.

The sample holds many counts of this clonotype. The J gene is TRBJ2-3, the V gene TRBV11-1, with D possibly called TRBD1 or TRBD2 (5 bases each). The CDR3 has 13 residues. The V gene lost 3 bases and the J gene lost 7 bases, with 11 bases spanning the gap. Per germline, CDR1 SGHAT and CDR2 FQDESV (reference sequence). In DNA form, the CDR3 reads TGTGCCAGCAGCTTTCAAGGGGAGTATACGCAGTATTTT. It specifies CASSFQGEYTQYF.

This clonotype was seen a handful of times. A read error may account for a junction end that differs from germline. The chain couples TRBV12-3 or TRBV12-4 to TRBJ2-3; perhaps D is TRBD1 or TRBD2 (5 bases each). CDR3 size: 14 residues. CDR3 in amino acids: CASSLAMDIQGQYF. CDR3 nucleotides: TGTGCCAGCAGTCTAGCTATGGACATCCAAGGGCAGTATTTT.